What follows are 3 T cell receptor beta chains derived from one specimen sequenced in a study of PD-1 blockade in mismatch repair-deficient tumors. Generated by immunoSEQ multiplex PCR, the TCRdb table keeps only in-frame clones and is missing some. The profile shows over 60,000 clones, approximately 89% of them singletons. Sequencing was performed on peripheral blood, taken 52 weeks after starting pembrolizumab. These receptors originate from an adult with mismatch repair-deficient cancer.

The CDR3 loop is CASSSTGGGTDTQYF. CDR3 DNA sequence: TGTGCCAGCAGCTCGACTGGGGGGGGCACAGATACGCAGTATTTT. The genes are TRBV11-3 and TRBJ2-3; TRBD2 agrees at 7 bases. The CDR3 sequence is 15 residues long. After removal of 4 bases from V and 1 base from J, the junction contained 5 bases not matched to a gene. The germline V gene has CDR1 SGHNT and CDR2 YENEEA.

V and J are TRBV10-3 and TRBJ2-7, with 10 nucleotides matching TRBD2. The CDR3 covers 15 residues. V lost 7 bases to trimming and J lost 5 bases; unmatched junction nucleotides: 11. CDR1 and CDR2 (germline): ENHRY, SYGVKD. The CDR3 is CAIMTSGPGGDEQYF. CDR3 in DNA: TGTGCCATCATGACTAGCGGGCCTGGAGGCGACGAGCAGTACTTC.

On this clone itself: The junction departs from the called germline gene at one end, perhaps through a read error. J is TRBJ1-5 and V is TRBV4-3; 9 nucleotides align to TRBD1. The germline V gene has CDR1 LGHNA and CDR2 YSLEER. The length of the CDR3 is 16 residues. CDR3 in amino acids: CASSQDRGYSHQPQHF. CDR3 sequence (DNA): TGCGCCAGCAGCCAGGACAGGGGTTATAGCCATCAGCCCCAGCATTTT.